Sequencing of this TCR beta chain was carried out in a study of blood T cell repertoires in COVID-19 (dated by TCRdb to the early 2020s). With regard to the full study: Collaborator samples came from the United States, Italy and Spain and covered acute and convalescent phases of COVID-19. Where HLA class I and class II types were available, the types were taken from metadata supplied by the sample provider, not from assay-based typing. Samples came from the ongoing ImmuneRACE study (first 160 participants) plus 1,254 subjects from 6 global collaborators. A freely available public database, intended as a resource for researchers studying the immune response to SARS-CoV-2, is where the repertoires were released. Nearly every sample came with metadata listing a de-identified subject ID, COVID-19 status, age in years and sex. The prospective study material was composed of cDNA or gDNA derived from T cells, B-cell-depleted T cells, or PBMCs. Deeply sampled blood TCRbeta repertoires from subjects exposed to, actively infected with, or recovered from COVID-19 were included in the dataset. Results and caveats for the whole study, not just this receptor: The quantity of clinical and demographic metadata differed by source and by participant and was supplied without curation.

TCRbeta CDR3 regions were amplified from genomic DNA using the immunoSEQ Assay, a bias-controlled multiplex PCR. In the original analysis: Within the assay, amplification of reference gene primers was used to estimate how many nucleated cells each sample contained. To quantify the absolute abundance of each unique TCRbeta CDR3 rearrangement, sequence reads were collapsed and filtered. For each sample, productive Simpson clonality was calculated as the square root of Simpson's diversity index across productive rearrangements. TCRdb obtained this table from immuneACCESS and retained in-frame rearrangements with V and J assigned. These tables miss some clones; where compared with another copy, unresolved V genes account for less than half of the shortfall, and the remainder is unexplained. V, J and clone size reflect that table, while D and trimming were determined from the DNA. The sample profile shows 100,000 or so clones; roughly 86% of them were found once. The ten largest make up less than 3.5% of the sample.

V loses 6 bases, J loses 8 bases, and the germline ends lie 16 bases apart. CDR1 and CDR2, per the germline V gene, are SQVTM and ANQGSEA. From the cysteine up to the phenylalanine, the CDR3 has a length of 13 residues. Of the read, only the CDR3 DNA is kept; its 39 bases are in frame from base 1. Each collaborating institution followed its own protocols to collect whole blood in K2EDTA tubes. For TCRbeta analysis, collaborators shipped samples in one of three forms: frozen whole blood, isolated PBMCs, or DNA extracted from either of those sample types. As concerns this clone: This clone's antigen is unknown. No base quality values were provided; no much bigger clone lies one nucleotide off.

Input material: peripheral blood. Rearrangement joined TRBV29-1 to TRBJ1-4; the D gene is not confidently resolved. The TCR originated in a man aged 50 or older with active or convalescent COVID-19. The CDR3 protein sequence reads: CSVAPGNSEKLFF. The DNA sequence is as follows: TGCAGCGTGGCCCCGGGGAACAGCGAAAAACTGTTTTTT.